This record covers a single T cell receptor (beta chain). The data originate from a study of blood T cell repertoires in COVID-19. Only in-frame clones appear in the TCRdb table, and some are missing; sequencing was by immunoSEQ multiplex PCR. The sample has about 59,000 clones; 85% are singletons. The CDR3 has 18 amino acids. CDR1 is SGDLS and CDR2 is YYNGEE in the germline V gene. Trimming removed 1 base from V and 2 bases from J; junction bases left unmatched: 11. Sequencing was carried out using peripheral blood. This chain joins TRBV9 and TRBJ2-3; TRBD2 aligns across 9 bases. This clonotype was sampled from a human donor in a cohort sampled during active COVID-19. The CDR3 DNA is TGTGCCAGCAGCGTACCCATCGAGCGGGGGGAACTCACAGATACGCAGTATTTT. Translating gives CASSVPIERGELTDTQYF.